This paragraph reports one T cell receptor beta chain. In the original processing: For nucleated cells, counts were estimated from reference gene primer amplification. The table came from immunoSEQ multiplex PCR; TCRdb's copy has only in-frame clones and leaves some out. From that table come the V and J calls and clone size; the DNA was used to work out D and trimming. The repertoire includes tens of thousands of clones, about 86% of them detected once, and over 4% sits in the top ten. The sample belongs to a study of blood T cell repertoires in COVID-19. Study context: The cDNA or gDNA used as material had been derived from T cells, B-cell-depleted T cells, or PBMCs.

Germline V CDR1 and CDR2: SGHVS, FNYEAQ. The CDR3 spans 15 residues. Trimming pared 5 bases from V and 7 bases from J, leaving 18 bases between. The sequenced sample consisted of peripheral blood. The clonotype originates from a man aged 55 to 70 with acute or convalescent COVID-19. V is TRBV7-6 and J is TRBJ1-5, with D tentatively TRBD1 (5 bases). CDR3 DNA: TGTGCCAGCAGCCACGACCGGGGGATGGGGCAGCCCCAGCATTTT. Translated, it gives CASSHDRGMGQPQHF. The complete variable domain, with remaining parts taken from reference TRBV7-6 and TRBJ1-5, reads GAGVSQSPRYKVTKRGQDVALRCDPISGHVSLYWYRQALGQGPEFLTYFNYEAQQDKSGLPNDRFSAERPEGSISTLTIQRTEQRDSAMYRCASSHDRGMGQPQHFGDGTRLSIL.